The entry below gives a single T cell receptor (beta chain) sequence along with its context. The data were taken from a study of T cell changes during pregnancy in multiple sclerosis. Clones were read by immunoSEQ multiplex PCR, and TCRdb kept only the in-frame ones, dropping some. This table has approximately 44,000 clones, around 90% appearing once. Trimming stripped 2 bases from V and 4 bases from J, with 24 bases between. The CDR3 runs 17 residues. Per the germline V gene, CDR1 is GTSNPN and CDR2 is SVGIG (reference sequence). V gene TRBV30 combines with J gene TRBJ2-7, with TRBD1 as a possible D gene (6 bases). This receptor was taken from a female donor with multiple sclerosis, enrolled in a pregnancy study. Here the sequenced sample was CD4+ T cells from peripheral blood mononuclear cells, taken in the first trimester of pregnancy. CDR3 in DNA: TGTGCCTGGAGTAAAGGGACCACACGCGACAGGTCTTACGAGCAGTACTTC. Protein sequence: CAWSKGTTRDRSYEQYF. The full variable domain, rest sourced from reference TRBV30 and TRBJ2-7, is SQTIHQWPATLVQPVGSPLSLECTVEGTSNPNLYWYRQAAGRGLQLLFYSVGIGQISSEVPQNLSASRPQDRQFILSSKKLLLSDSGFYLCAWSKGTTRDRSYEQYFGPGTRLTVT.